Sequencing of this T cell receptor beta chain was carried out in a study of T cell therapy after organ transplantation. Study information: Up to 6 doses were given at 2-week intervals. Short-term post-therapy blood was drawn 4 to 8 weeks after therapy ended. General study results and limits: CD8 clonality fold change after therapy inversely tracked pretherapy clonality.

Of note for this clone: Its antigen remains unidentified.

TCRdb's copy holds only in-frame clones and misses some; the assay was immunoSEQ multiplex PCR. The sample lists 20,000 or so clones; around 82% were seen once. Germline values: CDR1 SGHDT, CDR2 YYEEEE. This CDR3 has 15 residues. V lost 5 bases, J lost 1 base, and 5 bases stayed unmatched. Time point denoted: 4-8 weeks after completion of therapy. The sequencing used CD8+ T cells from blood, collected after autologous CMV-specific T cell therapy. The rearrangement links TRBV5-6 to TRBJ2-3; 9 bases map to TRBD2. The origin of this receptor is a human patient who had received a solid organ transplant and had CMV disease. Some T cells may be graft donor cells. The CDR3 reads CASSPTSGRTDTQYF. In nucleotides, the CDR3 is TGTGCCAGCAGTCCGACTAGCGGACGCACAGATACGCAGTATTTT.